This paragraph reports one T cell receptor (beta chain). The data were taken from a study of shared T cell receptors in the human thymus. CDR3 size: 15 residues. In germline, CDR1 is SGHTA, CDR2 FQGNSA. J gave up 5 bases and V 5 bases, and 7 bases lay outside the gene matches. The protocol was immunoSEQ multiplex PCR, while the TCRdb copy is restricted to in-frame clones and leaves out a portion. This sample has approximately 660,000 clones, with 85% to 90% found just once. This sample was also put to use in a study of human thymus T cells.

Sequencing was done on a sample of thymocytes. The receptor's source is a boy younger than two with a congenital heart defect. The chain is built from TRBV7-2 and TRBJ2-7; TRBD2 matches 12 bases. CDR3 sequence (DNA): TGTGCCAGCAGCCCAGGGACTAGCGGGTTCGACGAGCAGTACTTC. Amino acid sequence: CASSPGTSGFDEQYF.